The 27 T cell receptor beta chains below come from one sample, sequenced in a study of cytomegalovirus exposure and HLA in healthy donors. Primers for the PCR totalled 60 Vbeta and 13 Jbeta. Clones were read by immunoSEQ multiplex PCR, and TCRdb kept only the in-frame ones, dropping some. Of 73,000 or so clones in the sample, roughly two thirds are singletons; the top ten hold about 15%. Sequencing was done on a sample of PBMCs. The source is a woman aged 40 to 50 in good health and CMV-seropositive.

The chain has TRBV27 and TRBJ2-1; D perhaps matches TRBD2 (5 bases). There are 15 residues in the CDR3. Trimming removed 5 bases at V and 9 bases at J, with 20 bases between. The germline V gene encodes CDR1 MNHEY and CDR2 SMNVEV (reference sequence). For the CDR3, the DNA is TGTGCCAGCAGTCCGTTAGGGAGTAGTACGGGTGAGCAGTTCTTC. Amino acid sequence: CASSPLGSSTGEQFF.

This chain links TRBV11-3 with TRBJ2-2; D is unresolved. The CDR3 covers 12 residues. Trimming cost V 6 bases and J 6 bases, with 8 bases left between them. CDR1 is SGHNT, CDR2 YENEEA, per germline. The CDR3 nucleotides read TGTGCCAGCAGATATCGGGCCGGGGAGCTGTTTTTT. Protein product: CASRYRAGELFF.

This chain connects TRBV29-1 to TRBJ1-3; no clear D gene. Germline-derived CDR1 and CDR2 are SQVTM and ANQGSEA. The CDR3 loop spans 16 amino acids. Trimming removed 5 bases from V and 0 bases from J, with 17 bases in between. The CDR3 spells CSVRTWLEGSGNTIYF. The CDR3 nucleotides read TGCAGCGTTAGAACCTGGTTGGAGGGCTCTGGAAACACCATATATTTT.

The chain couples TRBV5-8 to TRBJ2-3, with D perhaps TRBD1 (6 bases). Germline CDR1 SGHTS, CDR2 YDEGEE. This CDR3 has 13 residues. The ends were cut back, 7 bases at V and 5 bases at J, with 14 bases in the middle. CDR3 sequence reads: CASAPLGGDTQYF. CDR3 DNA: TGTGCCAGCGCACCATTAGGGGGAGATACGCAGTATTTT.

The chain carries TRBV7-2 and TRBJ2-5; 8 bases align to TRBD2. CDR1 is SGHTA and CDR2 is FQGNSA in the germline V gene. Unmatched junction bases numbered 4, after V lost 2 bases and J lost 2 bases. This CDR3 comprises 15 residues. The CDR3, as DNA: TGTGCCAGCAGCTTAATGCGGGGGGTACAAGAGACCCAGTACTTC. Translation: CASSLMRGVQETQYF.

The chain couples TRBV28 to TRBJ1-1, with a weak D call TRBD1 (5 bases). Germline V gives CDR1 MDHEN, CDR2 SYDVKM. CDR3 length equals 17 residues. V lost 5 bases, J lost 1 base, and 20 bases lay in between. The CDR3 DNA reads TGTGCCAGCAGTCCCCACGGAAGGGGCGGTCCGAACACTGAAGCTTTCTTT. This encodes CASSPHGRGGPNTEAFF.

This clone occurred once. This chain joins TRBV27 and TRBJ1-5; 8 nucleotides line up with TRBD1. The CDR3 is made up of 16 amino acids. Germline V CDR1 and CDR2: MNHEY, SMNVEV (reference sequence). After removal of 2 bases from V and 6 bases from J, the junction contained 9 bases not matched to a gene. The CDR3 DNA sequence: TGTGCCAGCAGTTTAATGGCAGGGGGCGGTGGTCAGCCCCAGCATTTT. Translating gives CASSLMAGGGGQPQHF.

CDR3 nucleotide sequence: TGTGCCAGCAGTGAGGGACTAGCGGGAGTGGTAGGCACAGATACGCAGTATTTT. As protein: CASSEGLAGVVGTDTQYF. V and J are TRBV2 and TRBJ2-3; the match to TRBD2 covers 14 bases. The CDR3 is made up of 18 amino acids. Germline V CDR1 and CDR2: SNHLY, FYNNEI. Unmatched junction bases numbered 6, after V lost 3 bases and J lost 1 base.

The chain couples TRBV9 to TRBJ1-2; weak D call: TRBD1 (6 bases). V dropped 6 bases and J dropped 4 bases, with 16 bases sitting between them. Germline CDR1 and CDR2: SGDLS and YYNGEE. The CDR3 spans 14 residues. This CDR3 reads CASNPEGERYGYTF. Here the CDR3 DNA reads TGTGCCAGCAACCCAGAGGGGGAGCGCTATGGCTACACCTTC.

The rearrangement uses TRBV10-3 and TRBJ1-5, with a weak D call TRBD1 (5 bases). This CDR3 region has 15 residues. Trimming removed 10 bases from V and 3 bases from J, with 19 bases in between. CDR1 is ENHRY, CDR2 SYGVKD, per germline. CDR3 sequence (DNA): TGTGCCACCCAACGAGGTCAGGGATACAATCAGCCCCAGCATTTT. As protein: CATQRGQGYNQPQHF.

The chain combines TRBV30 with TRBJ1-2, with D perhaps TRBD1 (5 bases). Germline lookup yields CDR1 GTSNPN and CDR2 SVGIG (reference sequence). The CDR3 length is 16 residues. V was clipped by 2 bases and J by 3 bases, with 19 bases between them. The CDR3, as DNA: TGTGCCTGGAGTACAGGTGGATCTGGTACTCACTATGGCTACACCTTC. It translates to CAWSTGGSGTHYGYTF.

Turning to this clone: The same CDR3 also results from other DNA sequences found in this sample. The chain has TRBV28 and TRBJ1-2; no firm D call. This CDR3 contains 14 residues. Between the trimmed V and J ends, which lost 2 bases and 2 bases, there was a span of 9 bases. CDR1 is MDHEN, CDR2 SYDVKM, per germline. The CDR3 here is CASSLRGSNYGYTF. Written as DNA, the CDR3 is TGTGCCAGCAGTTTAAGAGGTTCCAACTATGGCTACACCTTC.

The gene calls are TRBV4-2 and TRBJ2-7; D may be TRBD1 (5 bases). The CDR3 runs to 14 residues. Germline V gene data show CDR1 as LGHNA and CDR2 as YNFKEQ. Trimming removed 0 bases from V and 5 bases from J, with 11 bases in between. The DNA for the CDR3 is TGTGCCAGCAGCCAAGAGGGCAGGGTTGACGAGCAGTACTTC. The encoded protein is CASSQEGRVDEQYF.

This chain uses TRBV29-1 with TRBJ2-5; 9 bases match TRBD1. Germline V gene data show CDR1 as SQVTM and CDR2 as ANQGSEA. Trimming cost V 7 bases and J 4 bases; bases outside gene matches: 7. This CDR3 is built from 13 residues. In nucleotides, the CDR3 is TGCAGCGCCGCCGGGACAGGGCGAGAGACCCAGTACTTC. This translates into CSAAGTGRETQYF. The whole variable domain, remainder taken from reference TRBV29-1 and TRBJ2-5, is SAVISQKPSRDICQRGTSLTIQCQVDSQVTMMFWYRQQPGQSLTLIATANQGSEATYESGFVIDKFPISRPNLTFSTLTVSNMSPEDSSIYLCSAAGTGRETQYFGPGTRLLVL.

The rearrangement joins TRBV18 to TRBJ2-5; a weak D match, TRBD1 (6 bases). The assigned J gene may be wrong: the sequence end matches TRBJ2-7 better. The CDR3 is 13 amino acids. The germline gives CDR1 KGHSH, CDR2 LQKENI. DNA for the CDR3: TGTGCCAGCTCACCGGAACAGGGCTACGAGCAGTACTTC. Amino acid sequence: CASSPEQGYEQYF.

The rearrangement joins TRBV15 to TRBJ2-3, with TRBD2 identical over 9 bases. The CDR3 contains 15 residues. The V gene end was trimmed by 2 bases and the J gene end by 3 bases; junction bases not matched to a gene: 3. Germline CDR1 LNHNV, CDR2 YYDKDF (reference sequence). CDR3 sequence reads: CATSRWTSATDTQYF. CDR3 nucleotide sequence: TGTGCCACCAGCAGATGGACTAGCGCAACAGATACGCAGTATTTT.

This chain connects TRBV11-2 to TRBJ1-2, with 9 bases that match TRBD1. Trimming took 4 bases from V and 5 from J; bases not matched to a gene: 2. Per germline, CDR1 SGHAT and CDR2 FQNNGV. The CDR3 is 13 residues long. The CDR3 DNA sequence: TGTGCCAGCAGCTCACAGGGGGCATATGGCTACACCTTC. Translating gives CASSSQGAYGYTF. The variable domain in full, with the rest retrieved from reference TRBV11-2 and TRBJ1-2, is EAGVAQSPRYKIIEKRQSVAFWCNPISGHATLYWYQQILGQGPKLLIQFQNNGVVDDSQLPKDRFSAERLKGVDSTLKIQPAKLEDSAVYLCASSSQGAYGYTFGSGTRLTVV.

This rearrangement joins TRBV19 to TRBJ2-7, with TRBD2 as a possible D gene (6 bases). Germline-derived CDR1 and CDR2 are LNHDA and SQIVND (reference sequence). Trimming stripped 5 bases from V and 0 bases from J, with 11 bases between. CDR3 length equals 14 residues. CDR3 sequence: CASSSVGSSYEQYF. Here the CDR3 DNA reads TGTGCCAGTAGTTCGGTCGGGAGCTCCTACGAGCAGTACTTC.

This chain links TRBV5-1 with TRBJ2-7; 11 nucleotides line up with TRBD2. The V and J ends lost 4 bases and 1 base, in that order; junction bases with no gene match: 10. The CDR3 covers 17 residues. CDR1 and CDR2 (germline): SGHRS, YFSETQ. This CDR3 is CASSRRGTSGHSYEQYF. As DNA, the CDR3 is TGCGCCAGCAGCCGCCGCGGGACTAGCGGCCATTCCTACGAGCAGTACTTC.

This clone was found once. The V gene is TRBV28, the J gene TRBJ2-6; no reliable D call. V shed 5 bases and J shed 2 bases, with 4 bases lying between them. Germline loops: CDR1 MDHEN, CDR2 SYDVKM. CDR3 length: 13 residues. CDR3 in DNA: TGTGCCAGCAGTCTACCTGGGGCCAACGTCCTGACTTTC. Protein product: CASSLPGANVLTF.

The rearrangement links TRBV6-5 to TRBJ1-6; 7 nucleotides align to TRBD1. CDR1 and CDR2 (germline): MNHEY, SVGAGI. This CDR3 spans 14 amino acids. V was clipped by 7 bases and J by 11 bases; unmatched bases: 11. In DNA, the CDR3 is TGTGCCAGCACCCCCCGACAGGGAATTACACCCCTCCACTTT. Translation gives CASTPRQGITPLHF.

V gene TRBV28 combines with J gene TRBJ2-2; D gene ambiguous. Germline CDR1 reads MDHEN; CDR2 reads SYDVKM. The CDR3 runs to 15 residues. Trimming removed 2 bases at V and 3 bases at J, with 10 bases between. CDR3 sequence: CASSLSLGYTGELFF. DNA of the CDR3: TGTGCCAGCAGTTTAAGTCTTGGCTACACCGGGGAGCTGTTTTTT.

The chain carries TRBV6-1 and TRBJ2-1, with 9 positions matching TRBD1. V trimming: 2 bases; J trimming: 9 bases; junction bases outside the gene matches: 8. This CDR3 has 15 residues. Per the germline V gene, CDR1 is MNHNS and CDR2 is SASEGT. The CDR3 sequence is CASSEPGTGKGEQFF. The CDR3 DNA reads as TGTGCCAGCAGTGAACCTGGGACAGGGAAGGGTGAGCAGTTCTTC.

The chain carries TRBV7-3 and TRBJ2-3; no clear D gene. CDR3 size: 13 residues. CDR1 and CDR2 from the germline V gene are SGHTA and FQGTGA. V dropped 2 bases and J dropped 4 bases, with 7 bases sitting between them. The CDR3 spells CASSLDTADTQYF. In DNA form, the CDR3 reads TGTGCCAGCAGCTTAGACACCGCAGATACGCAGTATTTT.

The V call is TRBV7-6, the J call TRBJ1-1, with D possibly being TRBD1 (5 bases). The CDR3 runs to 14 residues. V was trimmed by 2 bases and J by 5 bases, leaving 12 bases between them. Per the germline V gene, CDR1 is SGHVS and CDR2 is FNYEAQ. Written as DNA, the CDR3 is TGTGCCAGCAGCTTACTAATGCAGGGAACTGAAGCTTTCTTT. Amino acid sequence: CASSLLMQGTEAFF.

This chain connects TRBV6-5 to TRBJ2-5; 9 nucleotides match TRBD2. V lost 0 bases to trimming and J lost 7 bases; unmatched junction nucleotides: 6. Germline assignment: CDR1 MNHEY and CDR2 SVGAGI. There are 15 residues in the CDR3. CDR3 amino acids: CASSYSAGGSATQYF. CDR3 sequence (DNA): TGTGCCAGCAGTTACTCGGCGGGAGGGTCAGCGACCCAGTACTTC.

The chain links TRBV4-3 to TRBJ2-7; 9 bases map to TRBD1. Unmatched junction bases numbered 3, after V lost 4 bases and J lost 2 bases. The germline V gene has CDR1 LGHNA and CDR2 YSLEER. This CDR3 comprises 14 residues. The CDR3 bases are TGCGCCAGCAGCCCCGGGACAGGGACCTACGAGCAGTACTTC. Translated: CASSPGTGTYEQYF.